This record looks at one T cell receptor (beta chain) sequence and its context. Its antigen is unknown. One end of the junction varies from germline; a read error may be responsible. The CDR3 is 20 amino acids. Germline V gives CDR1 SGHTA, CDR2 FQGNSA. The sample originates from a study of vaccination and CD4 T cells after COVID-19. For the study at large: Investigators took post-vaccine samples a median roughly 70 days after dose two, within a range of 14 to 241. Controls had a CEFX pool, an HIV-1 Nef pool, or no peptide added.

CD4+ T cells that had been cultured provided DNA sequenced with the Oncomine TCR Beta short-read assay. TCRdb re-analysed the PCR reads in MiXCR, keeping a single row per CDR3 protein. In the table there are 3,200 or so distinct CDR3 sequences, roughly 83% of which are singletons. Treatment indicated: roughly ten-day PBMC culture with coronavirus spike peptide pools or control peptides (ViraFEST assay). Half the medium was exchanged for fresh IL-2 medium on days 3 and 7. This chain links TRBV7-2 with TRBJ2-1, with D tentatively TRBD2 (5 bases). This clonotype originated in a human donor who had recovered from COVID-19. The source material was CD4+ T cells from blood, cultured in vitro. The chain's CDR3 is CASSQGHGVSTKSSYNEQFF. CDR3 sequence (DNA): TGCGCCAGCAGCCAAGGTCACGGGGTATCCACCAAAAGCTCCTACAATGAGCAGTTCTTC.